This T cell receptor beta chain was captured by sequencing in a study of post-analysis software for immune sequencing data. Overall study context: Both relapsing-remitting and secondary progressive multiple sclerosis featured among the disease courses, as did progressive-relapsing multiple sclerosis. Regarding the study as a whole: When patients were compared with controls, about five TRBV segments were more frequent, TRBV5-6, TRBV5-1 and TRBV20-1 among them.

Of note for this clonotype: Its specificity is not known.

This CDR3 is built from 12 residues. Germline CDR1 and CDR2: DFQATT and SNEGSKA (reference sequence). Trimming shortened V by 3 bases and J by 6 bases, and 12 bases separated the two germline ends. Unique-molecular-identifier-tagged TCR beta cDNA libraries were used. In TCRdb, the PCR reads were re-called with MiXCR into one record per CDR3 protein. The sample includes around 440,000 distinct CDR3 sequences, approximately 46% of them seen just once. The rearrangement joins TRBV20-1 to TRBJ2-7; TRBD2 might be the D (6 bases). The sequence was obtained from a girl aged 10-17 years with multiple sclerosis. Specimen: blood. CDR3 loop: CSARALAREQYF. CDR3 DNA: TGCAGTGCTAGGGCTCTAGCGCGCGAGCAGTACTTC.